This entry lists 19 T cell receptor beta chains sequenced from one sample in a study of tumor-infiltrating lymphocytes in primary liver carcinoma listed by TCRdb under 2017. Reads for this sample came from an Illumina HiSeq 2500. A constant-region primer and ProtoScript II reverse transcriptase were used to reverse-transcribe TCRbeta-specific cDNA from roughly 500 ng total RNA. The TCRbeta libraries were prepared through three rounds of nested multiplex PCR following a slightly modified ARM-PCR procedure. Multiplex TRBV1-TRBV30 forward primers and a Cbeta reverse primer were used in the first two PCR rounds, each of which was run for around 10 cycles. The public reads were quality trimmed at Q25 with fastp and then assembled into clones with MiXCR by TCRdb, keeping productive beta chains. Each CDR3 protein appears once, grouped with its most common genes and DNA. This sample has approximately 30,000 distinct CDR3 sequences in its table, and roughly 77% of those were observed once. Together, the top ten hold around a third of the sample.

Without any cell sorting, total RNA and DNA were extracted together from 20-30 mg of bulk tissue using the AllPrep DNA/RNA mini kit. The sequenced sample consisted of liver tumor tissue from sampling region 3. The intended sense of this specimen's cell subset or site label: tumor region T3, left-lateral pole. The receptor source for this set is a woman aged 25-40 years with primary liver carcinoma and hepatitis B virus infection.

On this clonotype: Its ends do not fully match the called genes, so a read error is possible. The chain is built from TRBV6-2 or TRBV6-3 and TRBJ2-3, with 9 bases identical to TRBD2. This CDR3 is built from 18 residues. Per the germline V gene, CDR1 is MNHEY and CDR2 is SVGEGT. The CDR3, as DNA: TGTGCCATCAGTGCCTCACACCCGCTAGCGGGGTTCACAGATACGCAGTATTTT. It translates to CAISASHPLAGFTDTQYF.

In regard to this clonotype: Compared with germline, one end of the junction differs, possibly owing to a read error. V is TRBV6-1 and J is TRBJ1-2; D is uncertain. Germline V gene lookup returns CDR1 MNHNS and CDR2 SASEGT. The CDR3 has 18 amino acids. The CDR3 nucleotides are TGTGCCAGAAGTGAACGGTTCCTGATCCTTAGATCTAACTATGGTTACACCTTC. This sequence encodes CARSERFLILRSNYGYTF.

In regard to this clonotype: An end of the junction does not agree with germline; a read error may underlie this. The rearrangement joins TRBV11-2 to TRBJ2-1; the D gene is possibly TRBD2 (5 bases). CDR1 and CDR2 (germline): SGHAT, FQNNGV. The CDR3 consists of 15 residues. CDR3 DNA: TGCGCCAGCAGCTGTGAGAGCGGAGATTACAATGAGCAGTTCTTC. Protein sequence: CASSCESGDYNEQFF.

This clonotype was seen at least ten times. The J gene is TRBJ2-1, the V gene TRBV7-9; TRBD2 aligns across 8 bases. Trimming at V came to 6 bases and at J to 10 bases, leaving 17 bases not matched to a gene. Germline V lookup: CDR1 SEHNR, CDR2 FQNEAQ (reference sequence). This CDR3 has 16 amino acids. CDR3 coding DNA: TGTGCCAGCAGTCCGGCCCCTCTCTTAGCGGGATTAGAGCAGTTCTTC. This translates into CASSPAPLLAGLEQFF. The full variable domain, with the rest looked up from reference TRBV7-9 and TRBJ2-1, is DTGVSQNPRHKITKRGQNVTFRCDPISEHNRLYWYRQTLGQGPEFLTYFQNEAQLEKSRLLSDRFSAERPKGSFSTLEIQRTEQGDSAMYLCASSPAPLLAGLEQFFGPGTRLTVL.

Points on this clonotype: One end of the junction does not line up with germline, which may come from a read error. This sequence joins TRBV4-1 and TRBJ2-3; a weak D match, TRBD2 (9 bases). The CDR3 spans 20 residues. CDR1 and CDR2 from the germline V gene are MGHRA and YSYEKL. This CDR3 reads CTSTPQQGGSILAGTDTQYF. The CDR3 region has the DNA TGCACCAGCACCCCGCAACAGGGGGGCTCTATACTAGCGGGCACAGACACGCAGTATTTT.

As to this clonotype: This clone may be a read error of a much larger clone one base away. The CDR3 sequence is CASSRDMQETQYF. Here the CDR3 DNA reads TGTGCCAGCAGCCGGGACATGCAAGAGACCCAGTACTTC. V and J are TRBV5-4 and TRBJ2-5, with a possible D match to TRBD1 (6 bases). Per germline, CDR1 SGHNT and CDR2 YYREEE (reference sequence). The CDR3 length is 13 residues. V lost 4 bases to trimming and J lost 2 bases, with 9 bases between them.

A few counts support this clonotype. The J gene is TRBJ1-2, the V gene TRBV10-3, with D perhaps matching TRBD1 (6 bases). V lost 2 bases, J lost 6 bases, and 10 bases lay in between. CDR1 and CDR2 (germline): ENHRY, SYGVKD. The CDR3 contains 13 residues. The CDR3 region is CAISEEGDHGYTF. The CDR3 DNA reads as TGTGCCATCAGTGAGGAGGGGGACCATGGCTACACCTTC.

In the case of this clonotype: Since a much larger clone is just one base distant, this may be a read error. V is TRBV11-2 and J is TRBJ2-1; TRBD1 matches 7 bases. Germline V gene lookup returns CDR1 SGHAT and CDR2 FQNNGV. This CDR3 spans 17 amino acids. This chain's CDR3 is CASSIVSLTGTYNERFF. CDR3 coding DNA: TGTGCCAGCAGCATAGTGTCCCTGACAGGGACGTACAATGAGCGGTTCTTC. Together with reference TRBV11-2 and TRBJ2-1, the CDR3 gives the full variable domain: EAGVAQSPRYKIIEKRQSVAFWCNPISGHATLYWYQQILGQGPKLLIQFQNNGVVDDSQLPKDRFSAERLKGVDSTLKIQPAKLEDSAVYLCASSIVSLTGTYNERFFGPGTRLTVL.

Note on this clonotype: One junction end disagrees with the germline gene, perhaps due to a read error. The CDR3: CASSLGGQGNQPHHF. CDR3 nucleotide sequence: TGTGCCAGCAGCTTAGGGGGACAGGGTAATCAGCCCCATCATTTT. V usage is TRBV7-9 and J usage is TRBJ1-5; 9 bases map to TRBD1. The V gene's germline CDR1 is SEHNR and CDR2 FQNEAQ (reference sequence). The CDR3 length is 15 residues.

Relative to its sample, this clonotype is hyperexpanded (1% or more). The rearrangement uses TRBV10-3 and TRBJ2-5; the D is unclear. CDR1 and CDR2 (germline): ENHRY, SYGVKD. V was cut by 0 bases and J by 2 bases, with 10 bases left in between. The CDR3 runs 15 residues. The CDR3 spells CAISESATRQETQYF. The CDR3 bases are TGTGCCATCAGTGAGTCGGCTACCAGACAAGAGACCCAGTACTTC.

The rearrangement uses TRBV7-8 and TRBJ2-1, with a weak D call TRBD1 (6 bases). The CDR3 runs 15 residues. Trimming left V 4 bases short and J 2 bases short, with 12 bases between. CDR1 and CDR2 (germline): SGHVS, FQNEAQ. The CDR3: CASSSGQSTYNEQFF. For the CDR3, the DNA is TGTGCCAGCAGCTCGGGACAATCCACCTACAATGAGCAGTTCTTC.

As for this clonotype: One junction end disagrees with the germline gene, perhaps due to a read error. This chain connects TRBV28 to TRBJ2-2, with TRBD2 matching over 8 bases. The CDR3 has 13 residues. In germline, CDR1 is MDHEN, CDR2 SYDVKM. The CDR3 protein is CVSSLSGSGEPFF. The CDR3 DNA follows: TGTGTCAGCAGTTTGAGCGGGAGTGGGGAGCCGTTTTTT. Supplemented by reference TRBV28 and TRBJ2-2, the full variable domain reads DVKVTQSSRYLVKRTGEKVFLECVQDMDHENMFWYRQDPGLGLRLIYFSYDVKMKEKGDIPEGYSVSREKKERFSLILESASTNQTSMYLCVSSLSGSGEPFFGEGSRLTVL.

In regard to this clonotype: Being one base from a much bigger clone, this may be a read error. Because the CDR3 is missing its conserved closing phenylalanine or tryptophan, this is likely a read error. The rearrangement links TRBV6-6 to TRBJ2-2; 13 nucleotides align to TRBD2. The CDR3 totals 16 residues. The germline V gene encodes CDR1 MNHNY and CDR2 SVGAGI (reference sequence). Trimming removed 4 bases from V and 5 bases from J; junction bases left unmatched: 4. The CDR3 DNA sequence: TGTGCCAGCAGTTCCGAGGGACTAGCGGGAACCGGGGAGCTGTTTTAT. It translates to CASSSEGLAGTGELFY.

Turning to this clonotype: Its ends do not fully match the called genes, so a read error is possible. V and J are TRBV6-5 and TRBJ2-7, with D uncertain. CDR3 length: 15 residues. Germline CDR1 reads MNHEY; CDR2 reads SVGAGI. Here the CDR3 DNA reads TGTGCCAGCATTTACAAGTACAGCAGCCCCTACGAGCAGTACTTC. This codes for CASIYKYSSPYEQYF.

On this clonotype: No conserved phenylalanine or tryptophan is present at the end of the CDR3, so a read error is the likely explanation. This chain connects TRBV11-1 to TRBJ2-1; tentatively, D is TRBD2 (5 bases). The CDR3 is 15 amino acids. The germline V gene has CDR1 SGHAT and CDR2 FQDESV (reference sequence). V was cut by 5 bases and J by 1 base, with 12 bases left in between. As DNA, the CDR3 is TGTGCCAGCAGCGACTCTAGCTCGTCCTACAATGAGCAGTTCATC. Amino acids: CASSDSSSSYNEQFI.

For this clonotype: One end of the junction is discordant with germline, which a read error may explain. V usage is TRBV11-3 and J usage is TRBJ2-1; 8 bases map to TRBD2. Germline lookup yields CDR1 SGHNT and CDR2 YENEEA. This CDR3 is 15 amino acids long. The CDR3 sequence is CASSPRGSGNKEQFF. The DNA for the CDR3 is TGTGCAAGCAGCCCTCGGGGTAGCGGGAACAAAGAGCAGTTCTTC. The variable domain in full, with the rest retrieved from reference TRBV11-3 and TRBJ2-1, is EAGVVQSPRYKIIEKKQPVAFWCNPISGHNTLYWYLQNLGQGPELLIRYENEEAVDDSQLPKDRFSAERLKGVDSTLKIQPAELGDSAVYLCASSPRGSGNKEQFFGPGTRLTVL.

A few counts support this clonotype. No conserved phenylalanine or tryptophan ends this CDR3, so it is likely a read error. Because the CDR3's place on the DNA is in doubt, the DNA is left out and the CDR3 is given as listed by TCRdb. The chain combines TRBV11-2 with TRBJ2-7; the D call in the table, TRBD2, was not verified against the DNA. The CDR3 comprises 11 residues, both ends counted. Germline V lookup: CDR1 SGHAT, CDR2 FQNNGV. CDR3: CASSSVNSLEY.

V gene TRBV12-3 or TRBV12-4 combines with J gene TRBJ2-5, with D perhaps TRBD2 (6 bases). The V and J ends lost 10 bases and 6 bases respectively, with 24 bases between them. This CDR3 spans 15 amino acids. CDR3 sequence: CATSTYPGSEKTQYF. CDR3 nucleotide sequence: TGTGCCACCAGCACATACCCCGGGAGCGAAAAGACCCAGTACTTC.

For this clonotype: The junction and the germline gene differ at one end; a read error may be behind it. The chain joins TRBV29-1 to TRBJ2-1, with 8 bases aligning to TRBD2. The CDR3 runs to 14 residues. Germline lookup yields CDR1 SQVTM and CDR2 ANQGSEA. CDR3 nucleotides: TGCAGCGCCGCCAGGCTAGCGGGCTACAATGAGCATTACTTC. It specifies CSAARLAGYNEHYF.